What follows are 8 T cell receptor beta chains derived from one specimen sequenced in a study of blood T cell repertoires in COVID-19. The table came from immunoSEQ multiplex PCR; TCRdb's copy has only in-frame clones and leaves some out. This sample has 250,000 or so clones, with 70% to 90% found just once. Sequencing used PBMCs or T cells enriched from blood (not recorded which). The receptors originated from a woman in her forties or fifties who had been exposed to COVID-19.

CDR3 in amino acids: CASSLDGQNYGYTF. The CDR3 DNA reads as TGTGCCAGCAGCCTCGACGGACAGAACTATGGCTACACCTTC. V usage is TRBV2 and J usage is TRBJ1-2; maybe TRBD1 (6 bases). The CDR3 is made up of 14 amino acids. Germline loops: CDR1 SNHLY, CDR2 FYNNEI. V lost 6 bases to trimming and J lost 2 bases, with 13 bases between them.

V is TRBV7-2 and J is TRBJ1-1; 7 nucleotides align to TRBD1. The CDR3 sequence is 12 residues long. V shed 1 base, J shed 11 bases, and the junction held 4 bases outside the gene matches. Germline CDR1 is SGHTA and CDR2 is FQGNSA. The CDR3 sequence: CASSLGGGRAFF. The DNA of the CDR3 is TGTGCCAGCAGCTTAGGAGGGGGCAGGGCTTTCTTT. Filled out from reference TRBV7-2 and TRBJ1-1, the complete variable domain reads GAGVSQSPSNKVTEKGKDVELRCDPISGHTALYWYRQSLGQGLEFLIYFQGNSAPDKSGLPSDRFSAERTGGSVSTLTIQRTQQEDSAVYLCASSLGGGRAFFGQGTRLTVV.

This clone has only one observation. CDR3 region: CASSYSPQTGAEQYF. The CDR3, as DNA: TGTGCCAGCAGTTACTCTCCGCAAACAGGAGCCGAGCAGTACTTC. The chain carries TRBV6-5 and TRBJ2-7, with D perhaps TRBD1 (5 bases). CDR1 is MNHEY, CDR2 SVGAGI, per germline. V lost 0 bases and J lost 6, with 15 bases in between. The CDR3 sequence is 15 residues long.

The chain employs TRBV19 and TRBJ1-1; 11 positions agree with TRBD1. This CDR3 is built from 15 residues. Trimming removed 5 bases from V and 6 bases from J; junction bases left unmatched: 8. Germline V gene data show CDR1 as LNHDA and CDR2 as SQIVND (reference sequence). The chain's CDR3 is CASSPGQGAASEAFF. In nucleotides, the CDR3 is TGTGCCAGTAGTCCCGGACAGGGGGCCGCTTCTGAAGCTTTCTTT.

The chain employs TRBV3-1 (or the pseudogene TRBV3-2) and TRBJ1-2, with D perhaps TRBD1 (6 bases). The V end was cut by 2 bases, the J end by 1 base, with 14 bases between. This CDR3 has 16 amino acids. Germline V gives CDR1 LGHDT, CDR2 YNNKEL (reference sequence). The CDR3 loop reads CASSQLPGTINYGYTF. The CDR3 DNA reads TGTGCCAGCAGCCAATTGCCGGGGACAATTAACTATGGCTACACCTTC.

The J gene is TRBJ1-6, the V gene TRBV27; D unclear. V was cut by 3 bases and J by 0 bases, with 6 bases left in between. Looked up from germline, CDR1 is MNHEY and CDR2 is SMNVEV (reference sequence). CDR3 length equals 15 residues. CDR3: CASSFVSSYNSPLHF. The CDR3 nucleotides are TGTGCCAGCAGTTTTGTGAGCTCCTATAATTCACCCCTCCACTTT.

The chain has TRBV6-1 and TRBJ1-5, with unresolved D. CDR1 is MNHNS and CDR2 is SASEGT in the germline V gene. V shed 0 bases and J shed 3 bases, with 12 bases lying between them. The CDR3 consists of 16 residues. CDR3 amino acids: CASSEAISGTNQPQHF. In nucleotides, the CDR3 is TGTGCCAGCAGTGAAGCAATTTCGGGAACCAATCAGCCCCAGCATTTT.

This chain connects TRBV4-2 to TRBJ2-2; a possible D gene is TRBD2 (6 bases). Germline CDR1 and CDR2: LGHNA and YNFKEQ. V was cut by 4 bases and J by 1 base, with 16 bases left in between. The CDR3 has 17 amino acids. In nucleotides, the CDR3 is TGTGCCAGCAGCCCCCGTAGACTAGGGCTGAACACCGGGGAGCTGTTTTTT. Translating gives CASSPRRLGLNTGELFF.